The source of this T cell receptor (beta chain) is a study of T cells in Graves' hyperthyroidism and ophthalmopathy (dated by TCRdb to the late 2010s). Looking at the study overall: Peripheral blood samples were taken at the time of initial diagnosis, prior to any treatment. To identify TCR V-J signatures that set the groups apart, the researchers used a discovery cohort of more than 95 patients, made up of about 44 with Graves' ophthalmopathy and 57 with stable Graves' hyperthyroidism. Prospective prediction of ophthalmopathy was tested in an independent validation cohort of 18 to 20 hyperthyroidism patients and some 17 patients who later progressed to ophthalmopathy. The roughly 90 discovery patients were divided at random into training and test sets in a 7:3 ratio. The study also compared thyroid tissue and blood T-cell repertoires from 5 to 7 Graves' hyperthyroidism patients. Once sampling was done, hyperthyroidism patients were given methimazole at a starting dose of 30 mg daily, whereas ophthalmopathy patients were given high-dose intravenous methylprednisolone. According to the paper, TCR Vbeta CDR3 sequencing was carried out on approximately 140 peripheral blood samples, which came from over 40 ophthalmopathy, around 74 hyperthyroidism and approximately 17 progressor patients. General findings and caveats noted by the study authors: In validation, progression to ophthalmopathy was predicted by the model with almost 71% sensitivity and just over 72% specificity, a median of 6.5 months before onset. Sample size was not statistically predetermined, and investigators were not blinded to group allocation. Ophthalmopathy was separated from stable hyperthyroidism by a 13 V-J signature model, with 85% to 90% sensitivity and about 81% specificity obtained in cross-validation and 80%/75% obtained in testing. Most expanded thyroid clonotypes (frequency above 0.001) were also detected in blood, a finding suggesting that blood repertoires may reflect thyroid immune responses.

The TCR beta CDR3 regions were amplified from RNA transcripts. The TCR CDR3 was subjected to a first round of RT-PCR using the HTBI primer set and the Qiagen OneStep RT-PCR kit. A second multiplex PCR round built the libraries, followed by size selection and purification. Sequencing of the libraries was done on an Illumina HiSeq2000 using paired-end 100 bp reads. The source study handled its data this way. Raw data were processed with SOAPnuke, discarding reads with adapters, uncalled bases, mean Phred below 15, or no exact constant-primer or identifier match. COPE v1.2.5 was used to merge high-quality paired reads, and clonotypes were defined as unique nucleotide sequences. MiTCR v1.1 was used to align the clonotypes against IMGT TRBV, TRBD and TRBJ reference segments. The analysis included only V-J combinations with a frequency above 0.0001, which together covered around 99% of the repertoires. The TCS score was defined as the ratio of F50 (clonal expansion) to E x V (chaos), calculated using BLOSUM62-based TCRdist between CDR3 peptides within each V-J. Welch's t-statistics and random forest reduced roughly 540 V-J features to under 15, which were used in a naive Bayes classifier (R e1071). TCRdb ran its own pipeline on the public reads, namely fastp trimming at Q25 and MiXCR clone calling, and kept in-frame beta chains. Duplicate CDR3 protein sequences are folded into a single record with the most common DNA and genes. The V and J calls shown here were made by TCRdb, not taken from the authors' results. This sample holds about 52,000 distinct CDR3 sequences; around 48% were observed only once. The ten largest clonotypes hold about 9% of the sample.

This clonotype was counted many times. The specificity of this receptor is unknown. No base qualities exist here, and no much larger clone lies one base off it. Between the V and J ends, shortened by 2 bases and 8 bases respectively, the junction contains 4 bases. The CDR3 spans 11 residues, from the cysteine through the phenylalanine. Only CDR3 DNA is held: 33 bases, read in frame from base 1. The germline V gene (reference sequence) sets CDR1 to MNHEY and CDR2 to SMNVEV. Ophthalmopathy patients had moderately to severely active disease, Clinical Activity Score of at least 3, NOSPECS grade of at least 4, and duration under 3 months. Exclusion was applied to patients with uncontrolled infections, other autoimmune diseases, pregnancy or lactation. Diagnoses were established on the basis of clinical symptoms, serum thyroxine and TRAb, thyroid ultrasound, and orbital computed tomography. Ficoll-Paque density gradient centrifugation was used to isolate PBMCs from 8 to 10 ml of fresh peripheral blood. Trizol reagent was used to extract total RNA, and RNA quality was then checked on an Agilent 2100 Bioanalyzer.

The chain joins TRBV27 to TRBJ2-1, with an unclear D gene assignment. The TCR sequence derives from a woman between 45 and 65 years old with Graves' ophthalmopathy. Source material: blood. The bases are TGTGCCAGCAGTTTACTGGATGAGCAGTTCTTC. Its protein is CASSLLDEQFF.